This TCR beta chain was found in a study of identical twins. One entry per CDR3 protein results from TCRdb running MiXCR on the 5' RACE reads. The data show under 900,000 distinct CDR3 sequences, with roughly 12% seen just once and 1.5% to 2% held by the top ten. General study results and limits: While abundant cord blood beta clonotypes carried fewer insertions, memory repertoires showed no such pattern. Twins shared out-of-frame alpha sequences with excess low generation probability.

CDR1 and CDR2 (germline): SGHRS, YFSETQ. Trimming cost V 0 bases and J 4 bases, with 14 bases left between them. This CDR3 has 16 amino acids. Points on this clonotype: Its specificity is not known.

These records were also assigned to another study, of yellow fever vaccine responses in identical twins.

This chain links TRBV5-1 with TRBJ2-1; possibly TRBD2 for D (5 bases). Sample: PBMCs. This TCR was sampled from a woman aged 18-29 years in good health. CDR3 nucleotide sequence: TGCGCCAGCAGCTTGGGACCGGGATTGGGTTACAATGAGCAGTTCTTC. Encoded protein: CASSLGPGLGYNEQFF.